This T cell receptor beta chain comes out of a study of cytomegalovirus exposure and HLA in healthy donors. A remark on this clone: What it binds is unknown.

General study results and limits: Presence/absence analyses assumed roughly uniform sequencing depth across donors, which may not hold. Common viral pathogens seemed to be connected with several of the most significant clusters, according to a later analysis.

This CDR3 is 15 amino acids long. V was clipped by 0 bases and J by 3 bases, with 14 bases between them. Germline V lookup: CDR1 GTSNPN, CDR2 SVGIG (reference sequence). As for the donors, each was a healthy bone marrow donor. Researchers ran the PCR with 60 Vbeta and 13 Jbeta primers. Per the study methods: Around 9.9 million shared chains were among the approximately 80 million unique TCR beta chains that a later analysis counted. The table came from immunoSEQ multiplex PCR; TCRdb's copy has only in-frame clones and leaves some out. V and J calls and clone size are given by that table; D and trimming were obtained from the DNA. The sample contains around 150,000 clones, 65% to 85% of which appear only once.

The V call is TRBV30, the J call TRBJ1-1; no clear D. Sequencing was carried out using PBMCs. The clonotype comes from a male donor in good health and CMV-seronegative. Written as DNA, the CDR3 is TGTGCCTGGAGTGTACGGATCAGGTCGGACACTGAAGCTTTCTTT. Amino acids: CAWSVRIRSDTEAFF.